This is a list of T cell receptor beta chains from one sample in a study of T cell repertoires in cytomegalovirus infection. These TCRs' antigens remain unknown. In TCRdb, the reads were re-called with MiXCR into one record per CDR3 protein. The sample comprises some 920,000 distinct CDR3 sequences, about a third of which are singletons, and under 15% rests with the top ten. Material: cultured CD8+ T cells from PBMCs, obtained from culture after CMV antigen stimulation. These receptors all stem from a human donor in good health (CMV status not recorded). Some clones in this sample may be carry-over from other donors' samples. CDR3s include the opening cysteine and the closing phenylalanine or tryptophan.

TRBV7-2,TRBJ2-6,CASSLREGAGGANVLTF
TRBV28,TRBJ1-3,CANSLRGFLSGNTIYF
TRBV6-5,TRBJ2-4,CASSQKNIQYF
TRBV15,TRBJ1-5,CATRPVTNQPQHF
TRBV27,TRBJ1-5,CASTPSLTLGQPQHF
TRBV7-9,TRBJ1-6,CASSLATGSSPLHF
TRBV19,TRBJ2-3,CASSDRPRRGTQYF
TRBV12-3/TRBV12-4,TRBJ2-7,CASGPRGDEQYF
TRBV20-1,TRBJ1-3,CSARRRVGNTIYF
TRBV28,TRBJ1-4,CASSERQGGNEKLFF
TRBV7-9,TRBJ2-1,CASSIGGPPYNEQFF
TRBV4-3,TRBJ2-3,CASSQFSTGTPSTDTQYF
TRBV7-9,TRBJ2-7,CASRPPAGTGVHEQYF
TRBV11-2,TRBJ2-4,CASSLGDRAIGNIQYF
TRBV9,TRBJ1-2,CASSDSVQGGYGYTF
TRBV6-5,TRBJ2-3,CASSYSQGGADTQYF
TRBV10-3,TRBJ2-2,CATRRPPGELFF
TRBV7-6,TRBJ2-1,CASSFSWTEGNEQFF
TRBV7-9,TRBJ1-1,CASAGTQNTEAFF
TRBV6-1,TRBJ2-5,CASSENVGETQYF
TRBV7-9,TRBJ2-6,CASSSPPGGRSSGANVLTF
TRBV7-2,TRBJ2-1,CASSYLTGWVNEQFF
TRBV6-2/TRBV6-3,TRBJ1-1,CASSYPRGTEAFF
TRBV29-1,TRBJ1-1,CSVPGDAREAEAFF
TRBV29-1,TRBJ1-2,CSVEDPRQGASYGYTF
TRBV28,TRBJ1-2,CASRVPGEGYTF
TRBV7-8,TRBJ1-1,CASSSLDRDAEAFF
TRBV27,TRBJ1-1,CASSLGPGTNTEAFF
TRBV9,TRBJ2-1,CASSAPITGTSNYNEQFF
TRBV29-1,TRBJ2-1,CSVEEGYYNEQFF
TRBV29-1,TRBJ1-5,CSVEASPYGPQHF
TRBV19,TRBJ2-3,CASIDEQGETPDTQYF
TRBV6-8,TRBJ2-7,CASILYEQYF
TRBV27,TRBJ2-5,CASSLSGAQTQYF
TRBV27,TRBJ2-3,CASSWQGAGTDTQYF
TRBV5-5,TRBJ2-1,CASSLEWDKSEQFF
TRBV27,TRBJ1-2,CASSVKAGKGNYGYTF
TRBV27,TRBJ2-7,CVSSLSSGTSFDEQYF
TRBV12-3/TRBV12-4,TRBJ2-7,CASSLPGADEQYF
TRBV27,TRBJ1-5,CASSPVGSSGFNQPQHF
TRBV7-8,TRBJ1-6,CASTWGDNSPLHF
TRBV12-3/TRBV12-4,TRBJ1-2,CASSLQLGGLLGYTF
TRBV7-9,TRBJ1-5,CASSPKGQAETPQHF
TRBV19,TRBJ1-1,CASSTDPNRGETEAFF
TRBV10-3,TRBJ2-5,CAISESRQLQETQYF
TRBV5-6,TRBJ2-1,CASSHPHPGDQRRDEQFF
TRBV7-9,TRBJ2-1,CASSLGPYRGAPYNEQFF
TRBV6-5,TRBJ2-2,CASSPLLQGVLVTGELFF
TRBV7-9,TRBJ1-1,CASSISSAENTEAFF
TRBV10-3,TRBJ2-3,CAINPESGPDTQYF
TRBV12-3/TRBV12-4,TRBJ2-1,CASSLAPTGVNEQFF